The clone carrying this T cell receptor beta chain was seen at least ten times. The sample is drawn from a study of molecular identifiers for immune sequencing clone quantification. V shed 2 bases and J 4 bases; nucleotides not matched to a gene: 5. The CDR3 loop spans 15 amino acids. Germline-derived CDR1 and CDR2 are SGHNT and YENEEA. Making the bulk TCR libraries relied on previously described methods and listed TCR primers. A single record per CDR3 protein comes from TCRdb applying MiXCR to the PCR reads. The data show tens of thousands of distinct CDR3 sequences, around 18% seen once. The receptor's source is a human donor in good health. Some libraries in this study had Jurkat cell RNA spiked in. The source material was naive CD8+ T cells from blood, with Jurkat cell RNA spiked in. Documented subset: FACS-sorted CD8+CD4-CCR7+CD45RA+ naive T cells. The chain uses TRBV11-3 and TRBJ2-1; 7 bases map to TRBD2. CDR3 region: CASSLRGRGYNEQFF. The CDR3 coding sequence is TGTGCCAGCAGCTTACGCGGGAGAGGGTACAATGAGCAGTTCTTC.